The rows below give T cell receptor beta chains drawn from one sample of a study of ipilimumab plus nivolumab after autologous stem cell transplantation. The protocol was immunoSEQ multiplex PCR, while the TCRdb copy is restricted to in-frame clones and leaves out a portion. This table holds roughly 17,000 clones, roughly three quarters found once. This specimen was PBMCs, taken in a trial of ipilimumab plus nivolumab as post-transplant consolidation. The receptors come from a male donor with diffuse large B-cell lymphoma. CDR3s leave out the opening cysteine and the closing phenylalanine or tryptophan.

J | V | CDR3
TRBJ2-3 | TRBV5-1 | ASSSGRGFTDTQY
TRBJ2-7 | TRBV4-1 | ASRVRAGGPYEQY
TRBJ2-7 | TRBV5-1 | ASSLLAGGLDEQY
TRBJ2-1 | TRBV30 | AWNPSGNYNEQF
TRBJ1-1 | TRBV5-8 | ASSLYHTEAF
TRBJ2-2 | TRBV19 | ASLPANTGELF
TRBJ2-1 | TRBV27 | ASSLSIILAESSYNEQF
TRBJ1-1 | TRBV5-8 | ASSLDRGRTEAF
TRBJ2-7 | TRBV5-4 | ASSFGSGPQSYEQY
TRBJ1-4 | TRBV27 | ASSLSQGSKLF
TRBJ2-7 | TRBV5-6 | ASSLWRGASREQY
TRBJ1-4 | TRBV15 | ATSRDRGATNEKLF
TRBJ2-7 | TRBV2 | ASNPRRGGHEQY
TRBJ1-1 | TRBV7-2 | ASSLESGREAF
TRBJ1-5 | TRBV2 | ASSEALLSNQPQH
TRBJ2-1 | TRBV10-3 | AISESVALKNEQF
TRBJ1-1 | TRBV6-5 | ASSRTGTGNTEAF
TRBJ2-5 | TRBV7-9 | ASSRGTGETQY
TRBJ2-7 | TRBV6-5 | ASSYSSWGLYEQY
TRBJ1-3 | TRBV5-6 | ASSSRSGSPGNTIY
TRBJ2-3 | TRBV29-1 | SVEARNTDTQY
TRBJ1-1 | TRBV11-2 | ASTTTKGPYTEAF
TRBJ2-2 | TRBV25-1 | ASSEKGTRFSGELF
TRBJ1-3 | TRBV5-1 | ASSERGTAYSGNTIY
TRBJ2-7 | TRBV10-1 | ASSEGLAGASYEQY
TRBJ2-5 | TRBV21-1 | ASSSTGTSVLGETQY
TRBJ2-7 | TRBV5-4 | ASSFRQAGPYEQY
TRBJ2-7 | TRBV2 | ASSGQGSSYEQY
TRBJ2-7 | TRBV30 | AWSLRTGSYEQY
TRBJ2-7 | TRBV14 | ASSPWTGGIYEQY
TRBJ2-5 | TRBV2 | ASGLREETQY
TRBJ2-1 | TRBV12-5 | ASGLVGLAGRWEQF
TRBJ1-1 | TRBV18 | ASSPGPPPNTEAF
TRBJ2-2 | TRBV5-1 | ASFPGTGNTGELF
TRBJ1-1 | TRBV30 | AWSRGQGNPLNTEAF
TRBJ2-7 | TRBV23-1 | ASSQSPG
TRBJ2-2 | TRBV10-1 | ASTFSGSGELF
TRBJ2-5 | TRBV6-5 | ASSSDMSQETQY